This TCR beta chain was obtained from a study of cytomegalovirus exposure and HLA in healthy donors. Study results and limitations: Near-uniform donor sequencing depth was presumed by presence/absence analyses.

About this clone itself: What it binds is unknown.

This PCR relied on a set of 60 Vbeta primers and 13 Jbeta primers. Study processing details: Later, an analysis found about 80 million unique TCR beta chains, and around 12 million of these were shared. The method was immunoSEQ multiplex PCR; TCRdb's version includes in-frame clones alone and lacks a portion of them. V and J calls and clone size are copied from that table; D and trimming were computed from the DNA. The sample contains some 150,000 clones, 65% to 80% of which appear only once. The sample taken for sequencing was PBMCs. The receptor's source is a woman aged 25 to 39 in good health and CMV-seronegative.

The CDR3 reads CASSVSGQGRTEAFF. CDR3 DNA: TGTGCCAGCAGTGTTTCCGGACAGGGACGCACTGAAGCTTTCTTT. The chain uses TRBV2 and TRBJ1-1, with 8 nucleotides matching TRBD1. In germline, CDR1 is SNHLY, CDR2 FYNNEI. Trimming cost V 4 bases and J 4 bases; bases outside gene matches: 8. The CDR3 extends over 15 amino acids.